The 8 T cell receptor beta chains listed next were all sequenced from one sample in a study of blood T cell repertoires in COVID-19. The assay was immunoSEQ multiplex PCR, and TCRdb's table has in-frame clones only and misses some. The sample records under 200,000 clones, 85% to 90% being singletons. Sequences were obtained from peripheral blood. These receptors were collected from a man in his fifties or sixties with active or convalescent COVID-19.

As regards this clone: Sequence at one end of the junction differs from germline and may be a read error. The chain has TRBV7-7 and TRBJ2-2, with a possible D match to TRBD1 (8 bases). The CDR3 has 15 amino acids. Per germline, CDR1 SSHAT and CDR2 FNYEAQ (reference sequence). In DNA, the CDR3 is TGTGCTAGCAGCCCCGGACAGGGAGGGACCGGGGAGCTGTTTTTT. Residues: CASSPGQGGTGELFF.

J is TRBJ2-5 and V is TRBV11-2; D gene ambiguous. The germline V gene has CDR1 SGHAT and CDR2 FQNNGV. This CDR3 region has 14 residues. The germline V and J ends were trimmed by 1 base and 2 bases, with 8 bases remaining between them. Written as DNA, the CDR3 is TGTGCCAGCAGCTTAGTGGTGCAGCAAGAGACCCAGTACTTC. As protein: CASSLVVQQETQYF.

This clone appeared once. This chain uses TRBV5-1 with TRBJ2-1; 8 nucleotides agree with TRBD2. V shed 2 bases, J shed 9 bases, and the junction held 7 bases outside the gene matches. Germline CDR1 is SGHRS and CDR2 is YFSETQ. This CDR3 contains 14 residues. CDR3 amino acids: CASSLEAGESEQFF. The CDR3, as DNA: TGCGCCAGCAGCTTAGAAGCGGGAGAAAGTGAGCAGTTCTTC.

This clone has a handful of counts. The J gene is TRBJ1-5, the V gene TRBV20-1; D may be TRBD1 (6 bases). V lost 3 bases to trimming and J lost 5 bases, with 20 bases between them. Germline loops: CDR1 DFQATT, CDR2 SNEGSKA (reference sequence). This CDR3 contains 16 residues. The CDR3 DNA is TGCAGTGCTAGTGGCAGGGGTTATGGGTTCGATCAGCCCCAGCATTTT. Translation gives CSASGRGYGFDQPQHF.

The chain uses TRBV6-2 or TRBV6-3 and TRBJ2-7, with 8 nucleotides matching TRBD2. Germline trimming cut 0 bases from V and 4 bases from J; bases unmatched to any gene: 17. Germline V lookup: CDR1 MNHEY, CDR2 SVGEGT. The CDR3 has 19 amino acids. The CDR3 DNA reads TGTGCCAGCAGTTACTCGGCTAGAGCGGGAGACGGGACGAGGTACGAGCAGTACTTC. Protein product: CASSYSARAGDGTRYEQYF.

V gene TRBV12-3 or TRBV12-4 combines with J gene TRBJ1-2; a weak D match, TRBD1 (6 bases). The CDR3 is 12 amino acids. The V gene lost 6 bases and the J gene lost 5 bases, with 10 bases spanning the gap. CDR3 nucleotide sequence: TGTGCCAGCAGCCGGGACAAATATGGCTACACCTTC. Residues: CASSRDKYGYTF.

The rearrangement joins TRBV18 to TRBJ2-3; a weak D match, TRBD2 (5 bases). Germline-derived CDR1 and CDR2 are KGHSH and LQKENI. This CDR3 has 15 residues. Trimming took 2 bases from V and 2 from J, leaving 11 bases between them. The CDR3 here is CASSPDLRDTDTQYF. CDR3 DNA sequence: TGTGCCAGCTCACCAGACCTCCGGGACACAGATACGCAGTATTTT.

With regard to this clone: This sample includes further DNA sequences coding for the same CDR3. CDR3 protein: CAWSVGGADTQYF. The CDR3 nucleotides are TGTGCCTGGAGTGTAGGGGGGGCAGATACGCAGTATTTT. This chain links TRBV30 with TRBJ2-3, with a possible D match to TRBD2 (7 bases). The CDR3 runs to 13 residues. The germline V gene has CDR1 GTSNPN and CDR2 SVGIG (reference sequence). The V and J ends lost 0 bases and 4 bases respectively, with 8 bases between them.